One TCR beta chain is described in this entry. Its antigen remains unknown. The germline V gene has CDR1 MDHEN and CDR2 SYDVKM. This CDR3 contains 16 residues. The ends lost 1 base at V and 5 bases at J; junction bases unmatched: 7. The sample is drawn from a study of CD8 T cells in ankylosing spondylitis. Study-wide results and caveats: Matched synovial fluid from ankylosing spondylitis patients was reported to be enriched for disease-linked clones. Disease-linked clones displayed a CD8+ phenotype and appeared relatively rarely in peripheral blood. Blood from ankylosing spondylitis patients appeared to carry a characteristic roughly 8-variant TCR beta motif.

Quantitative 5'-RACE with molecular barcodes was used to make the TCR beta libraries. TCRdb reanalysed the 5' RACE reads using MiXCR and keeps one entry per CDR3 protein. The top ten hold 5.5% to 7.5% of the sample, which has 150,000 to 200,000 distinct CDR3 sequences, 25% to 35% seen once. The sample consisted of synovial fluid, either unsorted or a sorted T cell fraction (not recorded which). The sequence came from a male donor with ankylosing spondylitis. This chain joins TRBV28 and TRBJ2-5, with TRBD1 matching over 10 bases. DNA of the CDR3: TGTGCCAGCAGTTTATCCGGGACAGGGGCCCAGGAGACCCAGTACTTC. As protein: CASSLSGTGAQETQYF.